The next 14 T cell receptor beta chains were all read from a single sample in a study of tumour-infiltrating T cells in Burkitt lymphoma. Using immunoSEQ multiplex PCR, the repertoire was profiled, and TCRdb retains in-frame clones only, with some absent. Here the sample spans about 1,800 clones, roughly 13% being singletons. The sequenced sample was tumor tissue. The receptors stem from a human donor with Burkitt lymphoma.

The DNA of the CDR3 is TGTGCCAGTAGTATTTTTGGGTTGGGCACAGATACGCAGTATTTT. Encoded protein: CASSIFGLGTDTQYF. This chain joins TRBV19 and TRBJ2-3; D call uncertain. The germline CDR1 and CDR2 sequences are LNHDA and SQIVND (reference sequence). The CDR3 is made up of 15 amino acids. The ends were cut back, 3 bases at V and 1 base at J, with 11 bases in the middle.

The sample holds a few counts of this clone. The same CDR3 can be traced to other DNA sequences in this sample. The CDR3 coding sequence is TGCGCCAGCAGCCAAGAAGCGGGGTATTCACCCCTCCACTTT. This codes for CASSQEAGYSPLHF. The chain has TRBV4-1 and TRBJ1-6; unclear D gene. Trimming removed 0 bases at V and 8 bases at J, with 8 bases between. The CDR3 has 14 residues. The germline V gene encodes CDR1 MGHRA and CDR2 YSYEKL.

This chain links TRBV7-8 with TRBJ2-7, with a weak D call TRBD2 (6 bases). There are 15 residues in the CDR3. V shed 5 bases and J shed 3 bases, with 17 bases lying between them. The germline gives CDR1 SGHVS, CDR2 FQNEAQ. The CDR3 sequence is CASSVSLTEGYEQYF. The DNA of the CDR3 is TGTGCCAGCAGCGTATCCTTGACGGAGGGCTACGAGCAGTACTTC.

Only a few counts were recorded for this clone. The chain employs TRBV7-6 and TRBJ2-7, with unresolved D. This CDR3 contains 11 residues. V lost 5 bases, J lost 5 bases, and 7 bases lay in between. The germline V gene has CDR1 SGHVS and CDR2 FNYEAQ. CDR3 coding DNA: TGTGCCAGCAGCCTCGGTAACGAGCAGTACTTC. Protein product: CASSLGNEQYF.

The chain employs TRBV15 and TRBJ2-2; 7 nucleotides match TRBD1. Trimming cost V 7 bases and J 3 bases; bases outside gene matches: 23. CDR3 size: 20 residues. Germline assignment: CDR1 LNHNV and CDR2 YYDKDF (reference sequence). The CDR3 protein is CATINLNEPGQRYYTGELFF. CDR3 nucleotide sequence: TGTGCCACCATCAATCTGAATGAACCGGGACAGCGATATTACACCGGGGAGCTGTTTTTT.

With regard to this clone: Other DNA sequences from this sample encode an identical CDR3 as well. The rearrangement uses TRBV9 and TRBJ1-1; 7 bases are shared with TRBD1. CDR1 is SGDLS, CDR2 YYNGEE, per germline. The CDR3 is 14 residues long. V gave up 3 bases and J gave up 14 bases; unmatched junction bases: 16. The CDR3 coding sequence is TGTGCCAGCAGCGATTCGACAGGGAACACTGAAGTGTTCTTT. Translation: CASSDSTGNTEVFF.

There are a few counts of this clone. The CDR3: CASSEAHIPNTEAFF. Written as DNA, the CDR3 is TGTGCCAGCAGTGAAGCCCATATTCCGAACACTGAAGCTTTCTTT. This chain connects TRBV2 to TRBJ1-1, with D unresolved. Between the trimmed V and J ends, which lost 0 bases and 1 base, there was a span of 9 bases. Germline lookup yields CDR1 SNHLY and CDR2 FYNNEI. This CDR3 is built from 15 residues.

The table lists this clone with a few counts. The V gene is TRBV5-8, the J gene TRBJ2-5; 11 positions agree with TRBD2. CDR3 length: 15 residues. Trimming cost V 2 bases and J 4 bases; bases outside gene matches: 4. Germline values: CDR1 SGHTS, CDR2 YDEGEE. CDR3 sequence: CASSFSLAGGETQYF. The CDR3 DNA is TGTGCCAGCAGCTTTAGTCTAGCGGGGGGAGAGACCCAGTACTTC.

This chain uses TRBV19 with TRBJ2-7; D not certain. The V and J ends lost 5 bases and 3 bases respectively, with 11 bases between them. The CDR3 loop spans 13 amino acids. Germline CDR1 reads LNHDA; CDR2 reads SQIVND (reference sequence). The CDR3 nucleotides read TGTGCCAGTAGTCTTGATACAGACTACGAGCAGTACTTC. Its translation is CASSLDTDYEQYF.

To note about this clone: Other nucleotide sequences from this sample produce the same CDR3. The chain joins TRBV4-1 to TRBJ2-3, with 9 bases identical to TRBD2. The CDR3 has 16 residues. Germline-derived CDR1 and CDR2 are MGHRA and YSYEKL. The ends lost 1 base at V and 0 bases at J; junction bases unmatched: 2. For the CDR3, the DNA is TGCGCCAGCAGCCAAGGTAGCGGGGGAAGCACAGATACGCAGTATTTT. It encodes CASSQGSGGSTDTQYF.

This rearrangement joins TRBV9 to TRBJ1-2, with TRBD1 as a possible D gene (5 bases). CDR1 and CDR2 from the germline V gene are SGDLS and YYNGEE. The CDR3 has 14 residues. V was cut by 0 bases and J by 6 bases, with 12 bases left in between. The CDR3 here is CASSVGKGSNGYTF. The CDR3 DNA reads as TGTGCCAGCAGCGTAGGCAAGGGGTCGAATGGCTACACCTTC. The full variable domain, in which reference TRBV9 and TRBJ1-2 provide the parts outside the CDR3, is DSGVTQTPKHLITATGQRVTLRCSPRSGDLSVYWYQQSLDQGLQFLIQYYNGEERAKGNILERFSAQQFPDLHSELNLSSLELGDSALYFCASSVGKGSNGYTFGSGTRLTVV.

The V gene is TRBV5-1, the J gene TRBJ2-5; TRBD1 or TRBD2 may be the D gene (5 bases each). Germline V gene sequence: CDR1 SGHRS, CDR2 YFSETQ. V was clipped by 0 bases and J by 6 bases, with 15 bases between them. The CDR3 totals 15 residues. Here the CDR3 reads CASSLDRGGVKTQYF. The CDR3 DNA follows: TGCGCCAGCAGCTTGGATCGTGGGGGAGTAAAGACCCAGTACTTC.

The chain combines TRBV7-2 with TRBJ2-3, with 9 bases that match TRBD1. The germline gives CDR1 SGHTA, CDR2 FQGNSA. The CDR3 consists of 15 residues. Unmatched junction bases numbered 4, after V lost 1 base and J lost 5 bases. In DNA form, the CDR3 reads TGTGCCAGCAGCTTAGGGACAGGGGTAGTAGATACGCAGTATTTT. Its protein is CASSLGTGVVDTQYF.

Only a few counts were recorded for this clone. The chain links TRBV29-1 to TRBJ2-5, with 12 nucleotides matching TRBD2. The CDR3 length is 16 residues. Germline V CDR1 and CDR2: SQVTM, ANQGSEA. V trimming: 2 bases; J trimming: 7 bases; junction bases outside the gene matches: 11. The chain's CDR3 is CSVENLRRLAGATQYF. The CDR3 coding sequence is TGCAGCGTTGAAAATCTCCGTCGACTAGCGGGAGCGACCCAGTACTTC.